This T cell receptor (beta chain) originates from a study of blood T cell repertoires in COVID-19. Overall study context: From the United States, Italy and Spain came samples of acute and convalescent COVID-19. T cells, B-cell-depleted T cells, or PBMCs provided the cDNA or gDNA that served as material.

In the original workflow: Amplification from reference gene primers served as the basis for estimated nucleated cell counts. The data were produced by immunoSEQ multiplex PCR, yet TCRdb's version contains in-frame clones alone and is incomplete. The DNA gave D and trimming, while V, J and clone size come from that table. The sample yields tens of thousands of clones, around 69% seen once. This clone has just a few counts. The CDR3 totals 13 residues. Trimming removed 8 bases at V and 4 bases at J, with 14 bases between. Germline V gives CDR1 MNHEY, CDR2 SVGAGI. The genes are TRBV6-5 and TRBJ1-1; TRBD1 might be the D (6 bases). Sequencing was done on a sample of peripheral blood. The sequence was obtained from a man between 65 and 80 years old with active or convalescent COVID-19. CDR3 sequence reads: CASPWGPGTEAFF. The CDR3 DNA is TGTGCCAGCCCCTGGGGGCCGGGCACTGAAGCTTTCTTT.